The 3 T cell receptor beta chains reported below all come from one sample, sequenced in a study of Tregs in tolerant kidney transplant recipients. Assay: immunoSEQ multiplex PCR; the TCRdb copy retains only in-frame clones and omits some. Of some 90,000 clones in the sample, just over 90% were seen once. Sequencing used CD8+ T cells from blood. All receptors come from a human donor in good health.

The rearrangement links TRBV27 to TRBJ1-1; D not certain. The CDR3 extends over 11 amino acids. CDR1 and CDR2 from the germline V gene are MNHEY and SMNVEV (reference sequence). CDR3: CACWANTEAFF. CDR3 DNA sequence: TGTGCTTGTTGGGCGAACACTGAAGCTTTCTTT.

J is TRBJ2-1 and V is TRBV6-4; 8 bases map to TRBD1. Germline CDR1 reads MRHNA; CDR2 reads SNTAGT. The CDR3 is 14 residues long. J was trimmed by 8 bases and V by 2 bases; bases with no gene match: 5. The DNA for the CDR3 is TGTGCCAGCAGTGACACCCAGGGGGCTGATGAGCAGTTCTTC. Translating it yields CASSDTQGADEQFF.

V gene TRBV27 combines with J gene TRBJ2-2; 12 bases are shared with TRBD2. With 5 bases clipped from V and 5 bases from J, the junction kept 3 bases outside the gene matches. This CDR3 contains 15 residues. In germline, CDR1 is MNHEY, CDR2 SMNVEV (reference sequence). DNA for the CDR3: TGTGCCAGCAGTCTAGCGGGAGGGTGGACCGGGGAGCTGTTTTTT. It specifies CASSLAGGWTGELFF.